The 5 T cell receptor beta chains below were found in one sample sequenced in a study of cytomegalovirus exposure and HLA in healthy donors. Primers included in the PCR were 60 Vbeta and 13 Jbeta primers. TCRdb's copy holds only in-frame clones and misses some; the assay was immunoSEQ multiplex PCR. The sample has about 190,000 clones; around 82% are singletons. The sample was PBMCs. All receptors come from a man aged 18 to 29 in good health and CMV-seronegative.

CDR3 nucleotides: TGTGCCAGCAGCTTCCTGACTAGTCAAGAGACCCAGTACTTC. Protein sequence: CASSFLTSQETQYF. The chain combines TRBV7-2 with TRBJ2-5; TRBD2 might be the D (6 bases). The V gene's germline CDR1 is SGHTA and CDR2 FQGNSA. CDR3 length: 14 amino acids. V was clipped by 3 bases and J by 2 bases, with 10 bases between them. The complete variable domain, with remaining parts taken from reference TRBV7-2 and TRBJ2-5, reads GAGVSQSPSNKVTEKGKDVELRCDPISGHTALYWYRQSLGQGLEFLIYFQGNSAPDKSGLPSDRFSAERTGGSVSTLTIQRTQQEDSAVYLCASSFLTSQETQYFGPGTRLLVL.

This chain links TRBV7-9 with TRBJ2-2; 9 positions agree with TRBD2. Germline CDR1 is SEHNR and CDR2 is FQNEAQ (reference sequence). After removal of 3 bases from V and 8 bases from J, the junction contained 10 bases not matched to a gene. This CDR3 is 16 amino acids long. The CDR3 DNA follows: TGTGCCAGCAGCTTGAGTGCGGGGGGGCCTCCAGGGGAGCTGTTTTTT. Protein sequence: CASSLSAGGPPGELFF.

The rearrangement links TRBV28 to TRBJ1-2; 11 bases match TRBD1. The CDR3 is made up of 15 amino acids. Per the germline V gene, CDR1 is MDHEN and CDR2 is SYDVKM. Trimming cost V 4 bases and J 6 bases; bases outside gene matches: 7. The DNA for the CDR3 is TGTGCCAGCAGTTGGGGGACAGGGGGTAGGGATGGCTACACCTTC. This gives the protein CASSWGTGGRDGYTF.

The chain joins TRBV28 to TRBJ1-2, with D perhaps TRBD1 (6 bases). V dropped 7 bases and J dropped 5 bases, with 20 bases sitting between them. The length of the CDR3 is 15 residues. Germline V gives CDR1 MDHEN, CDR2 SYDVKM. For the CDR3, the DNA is TGTGCCAGCACCGACGGACAGCGACTTTTTTATGGCTACACCTTC. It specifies CASTDGQRLFYGYTF.

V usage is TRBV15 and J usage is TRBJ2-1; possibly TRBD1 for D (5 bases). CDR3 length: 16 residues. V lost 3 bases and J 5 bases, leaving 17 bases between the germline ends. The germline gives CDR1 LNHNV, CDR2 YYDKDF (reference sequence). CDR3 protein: CATSRPRAGWDNEQFF. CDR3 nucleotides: TGTGCCACCAGCAGGCCACGGGCAGGGTGGGACAATGAGCAGTTCTTC.